The 25 T cell receptor beta chains given below trace back to one sample, sequenced in a study of blood T cell repertoires in COVID-19. Libraries were prepared by immunoSEQ multiplex PCR; TCRdb keeps only in-frame clonotypes and omits some of them. The repertoire holds around 150,000 clones, with around nine tenths as singletons. The specimen was PBMCs or T cells enriched from blood (not recorded which). Every receptor here comes from a woman between 50 and 59 years old who had recovered from COVID-19.

The chain's CDR3 is CASSLEQQDSYGYTF. As DNA, the CDR3 is TGTGCCAGCAGCTTGGAACAGCAGGATTCCTATGGCTACACCTTC. V gene TRBV5-6 combines with J gene TRBJ1-2; D unresolved. The CDR3 loop spans 15 amino acids. Per the germline V gene, CDR1 is SGHDT and CDR2 is YYEEEE. The V end lost 0 bases, the J end lost 4 bases, and 13 bases lay between the germline ends.

V usage is TRBV5-4 and J usage is TRBJ1-2; D is perhaps TRBD1 (5 bases). The V end lost 4 bases, the J end lost 2 bases, and 12 bases lay between the germline ends. Germline CDR1 and CDR2: SGHNT and YYREEE (reference sequence). The CDR3 is made up of 14 amino acids. The CDR3 loop reads CASSPGAGNYGYTF. The CDR3 bases are TGTGCCAGCAGCCCTGGGGCAGGCAACTATGGCTACACCTTC.

The chain employs TRBV27 and TRBJ2-5; D is perhaps TRBD2 (5 bases). The V and J ends lost 6 bases and 2 bases respectively, with 16 bases between them. This CDR3 spans 15 amino acids. Germline CDR1 MNHEY, CDR2 SMNVEV (reference sequence). The chain's CDR3 is CASSRAFGGQETQYF. CDR3 DNA: TGTGCCAGCAGCCGCGCCTTCGGAGGACAAGAGACCCAGTACTTC.

The chain has TRBV6-6 and TRBJ1-5, with D unclear. Germline values: CDR1 MNHNY, CDR2 SVGAGI (reference sequence). Between the trimmed V and J ends, which lost 6 bases and 4 bases, there was a span of 16 bases. The CDR3 contains 15 residues. CDR3: CASRPLGGANQPQHF. The CDR3 DNA is TGTGCCAGCAGGCCCCTGGGAGGAGCAAATCAGCCCCAGCATTTT.

This sequence joins TRBV6-5 and TRBJ2-2; TRBD2 matches 8 bases. The CDR3 consists of 14 residues. Germline V gene data show CDR1 as MNHEY and CDR2 as SVGAGI. Trimming cost V 5 bases and J 5 bases; bases outside gene matches: 4. The DNA of the CDR3 is TGTGCCAGCAGTCCCGGGGGGGGTACCGGGGAGCTGTTTTTT. Its protein is CASSPGGGTGELFF.

The rearrangement uses TRBV5-4 and TRBJ1-1, with TRBD1 as a possible D gene (5 bases). The CDR3 contains 14 residues. The germline V gene has CDR1 SGHNT and CDR2 YYREEE (reference sequence). V lost 0 bases and J 8 bases, leaving 14 bases between the germline ends. CDR3 loop: CASSLGGGREEAFF. The CDR3 region has the DNA TGTGCCAGCAGCTTGGGGGGGGGTCGGGAGGAAGCTTTCTTT.

This chain links TRBV10-3 with TRBJ2-3; 12 bases map to TRBD2. Germline V gives CDR1 ENHRY, CDR2 SYGVKD. There are 16 residues in the CDR3. The junction had 8 bases not matched to a gene; V was cut back by 8 bases and J by 2 bases. In nucleotides, the CDR3 is TGTGCCATCTCGGCTAGCGGGGGGGGGATCACAGATACGCAGTATTTT. This gives the protein CAISASGGGITDTQYF.

The chain has TRBV7-2 and TRBJ1-1; 8 nucleotides agree with TRBD1. Germline V gene lookup returns CDR1 SGHTA and CDR2 FQGNSA. This CDR3 spans 14 amino acids. Trimming at V came to 5 bases and at J to 3 bases, leaving 5 bases not matched to a gene. CDR3 sequence reads: CASSQGQGHTEAFF. The CDR3 DNA reads as TGTGCCAGCAGCCAAGGACAGGGCCACACTGAAGCTTTCTTT.

This clone was detected only a few times. The V and J genes are TRBV7-9 and TRBJ1-6, with 8 nucleotides matching TRBD1. The germline V gene encodes CDR1 SEHNR and CDR2 FQNEAQ (reference sequence). Trimming at V came to 2 bases and at J to 4 bases, leaving 7 bases not matched to a gene. The CDR3 has 17 residues. CDR3 coding DNA: TGTGCCAGCAGCTTAACCCGACAGGGGTTTTATAATTCACCCCTCCACTTT. Protein sequence: CASSLTRQGFYNSPLHF.

The chain couples TRBV6-5 to TRBJ2-1, with 8 bases identical to TRBD1. The CDR3 extends over 15 amino acids. Germline V lookup: CDR1 MNHEY, CDR2 SVGAGI. Losses at the gene ends were 5 bases for V and 0 bases for J; bases not matched to a gene: 3. The CDR3 is CASSTTGGSYNEQFF. The CDR3, as DNA: TGTGCCAGCAGTACTACAGGGGGCTCCTACAATGAGCAGTTCTTC.

The chain uses TRBV5-1 and TRBJ2-1, with 8 positions matching TRBD1. CDR3 length: 16 residues. Losses at the gene ends were 3 bases for V and 9 bases for J; bases not matched to a gene: 14. Germline CDR1 reads SGHRS; CDR2 reads YFSETQ. CDR3 in DNA: TGCGCCAGCAGCTCCAGACAGGGGAATAGGTATGGTGAGCAGTTCTTC. Protein sequence: CASSSRQGNRYGEQFF. The variable domain in full, with the rest retrieved from reference TRBV5-1 and TRBJ2-1, is KAGVTQTPRYLIKTRGQQVTLSCSPISGHRSVSWYQQTPGQGLQFLFEYFSETQRNKGNFPGRFSGRQFSNSRSEMNVSTLELGDSALYLCASSSRQGNRYGEQFFGPGTRLTVL.

V and J are TRBV30 and TRBJ2-1; 9 nucleotides line up with TRBD2. V dropped 4 bases and J dropped 7; count of bases not matched to a gene: 8. CDR1 and CDR2 (germline): GTSNPN, SVGIG (reference sequence). This CDR3 spans 14 amino acids. The CDR3 DNA follows: TGTGCCTGGAAGGCTAGCGGGGAATATAATGAGCAGTTCTTC. Translated, it gives CAWKASGEYNEQFF. The full variable domain, completed using reference TRBV30 and TRBJ2-1, is SQTIHQWPATLVQPVGSPLSLECTVEGTSNPNLYWYRQAAGRGLQLLFYSVGIGQISSEVPQNLSASRPQDRQFILSSKKLLLSDSGFYLCAWKASGEYNEQFFGPGTRLTVL.

The chain is built from TRBV2 and TRBJ2-7; TRBD2 aligns across 8 bases. The V gene end was trimmed by 5 bases and the J gene end by 6 bases; junction bases not matched to a gene: 6. This CDR3 region has 13 residues. Germline loops: CDR1 SNHLY, CDR2 FYNNEI. CDR3 nucleotide sequence: TGTGCCAGCAGTCGGGGGGGCCTATCCGAGCAGTACTTC. It codes for CASSRGGLSEQYF.

CDR3 sequence (DNA): TGCGCCAGCAGCCAAGGATCGGTGACAGGGCGAGGTGGCTACACCTTC. This encodes CASSQGSVTGRGGYTF. J is TRBJ1-2 and V is TRBV4-1, with 7 bases identical to TRBD1. V lost 1 base and J lost 7; bases outside the gene matches: 12. From germline, CDR1 is MGHRA and CDR2 YSYEKL. CDR3 length: 16 residues.

The chain combines TRBV5-1 with TRBJ2-3, with TRBD2 identical over 7 bases. Per the germline V gene, CDR1 is SGHRS and CDR2 is YFSETQ. Trimming at V came to 2 bases and at J to 3 bases, leaving 9 bases not matched to a gene. The CDR3 has 16 residues. The chain's CDR3 is CASSLGLVIGTDTQYF. The CDR3 DNA reads TGCGCCAGCAGCTTAGGACTAGTAATAGGGACAGATACGCAGTATTTT.

The gene calls are TRBV12-5 and TRBJ1-2, with D hard to call. The V gene's germline CDR1 is LGHNT and CDR2 FRNRAP. Trimming took 6 bases from V and 0 from J, leaving 14 bases between them. The CDR3 sequence is 15 residues long. The CDR3 DNA sequence: TGTGCTAGTGGCTACGGACGGGGAACTAACTATGGCTACACCTTC. It codes for CASGYGRGTNYGYTF.

In its sample, this clone was seen once. The V and J genes are TRBV19 and TRBJ1-1; no clear D gene. CDR3 size: 14 residues. V was pared by 3 bases and J by 1 base, with 9 bases between. CDR1 is LNHDA and CDR2 is SQIVND in the germline V gene (reference sequence). CDR3 sequence reads: CASSILPGNTEAFF. CDR3 nucleotide sequence: TGTGCCAGTAGTATTCTCCCGGGGAACACTGAAGCTTTCTTT.

V usage is TRBV19 and J usage is TRBJ2-2, with 9 positions matching TRBD2. Unmatched junction bases numbered 5, after V lost 7 bases and J lost 5 bases. The CDR3 loop spans 14 amino acids. CDR1 and CDR2 from the germline V gene are LNHDA and SQIVND (reference sequence). The CDR3 nucleotides are TGTGCCAGTAAAGCGGGGGGAGGAACCGGGGAGCTGTTTTTT. Its translation is CASKAGGGTGELFF.

This chain connects TRBV7-3 to TRBJ2-3, with D maybe TRBD1 (6 bases). Germline loops: CDR1 SGHTA, CDR2 FQGTGA. CDR3 length: 15 residues. The V end was cut by 4 bases, the J end by 2 bases, with 13 bases between. CDR3 loop: CASSSGQWNTDTQYF. The CDR3 nucleotides are TGTGCCAGCAGCTCGGGACAATGGAACACAGATACGCAGTATTTT.

The rearrangement uses TRBV19 and TRBJ1-2; no clear D gene. CDR3 size: 13 residues. CDR1 and CDR2 (germline): LNHDA, SQIVND (reference sequence). V dropped 3 bases and J dropped 5 bases, with 10 bases sitting between them. The CDR3 DNA reads TGTGCCAGTAGTATCCGAACAGAATATGGCTACACCTTC. Protein: CASSIRTEYGYTF. Complete variable domain (other parts from reference TRBV19 and TRBJ1-2): DGGITQSPKYLFRKEGQNVTLSCEQNLNHDAMYWYRQDPGQGLRLIYYSQIVNDFQKGDIAEGYSVSREKKESFPLTVTSAQKNPTAFYLCASSIRTEYGYTFGSGTRLTVV.

The gene calls are TRBV12-3 or TRBV12-4 and TRBJ1-5; 7 bases agree with TRBD1. V was pared by 3 bases and J by 7 bases, with 3 bases of the junction left unmatched. The CDR3 runs to 13 residues. As DNA, the CDR3 is TGTGCCAGCAGTTTTACAGGGGTACAGCCCCAGCATTTT. Its protein is CASSFTGVQPQHF.

For this clone: The junction and the germline gene differ at one end; a read error may be behind it. The V and J genes are TRBV11-3 and TRBJ1-2; 8 bases fit TRBD1. Germline V gives CDR1 SGHNT, CDR2 YENEEA. The CDR3 consists of 14 residues. This CDR3 reads CASSLETGDYGYTF. The CDR3 region has the DNA TGTGCCAGCAGCCTAGAGACAGGGGACTATGGCTACACCTTC.

The V call is TRBV4-3, the J call TRBJ2-3; TRBD1 might be the D (6 bases). The CDR3 is 14 residues long. The ends were cut back, 5 bases at V and 4 bases at J, with 13 bases in the middle. Germline V gene sequence: CDR1 LGHNA, CDR2 YSLEER. This chain's CDR3 is CASSTAGVADTQYF. The CDR3 DNA reads TGCGCCAGCAGCACAGCAGGGGTGGCAGATACGCAGTATTTT.

With regard to this clone: This same CDR3 is encoded by further DNA sequences in the sample. CDR3: CATSQQGGQPQHF. CDR3 DNA sequence: TGTGCCACCAGTCAACAGGGGGGTCAGCCCCAGCATTTT. The V call is TRBV24-1, the J call TRBJ1-5; the match to TRBD1 covers 8 bases. Germline assignment: CDR1 KGHDR and CDR2 SFDVKD. The CDR3 is 13 residues long. J gave up 6 bases and V 6 bases, and 3 bases lay outside the gene matches.

The chain links TRBV2 to TRBJ2-2; 7 bases match TRBD2. V lost 3 bases, J lost 5 bases, and 6 bases stayed unmatched. This CDR3 spans 15 amino acids. Germline loops: CDR1 SNHLY, CDR2 FYNNEI. This chain's CDR3 is CASSDGLAVTGELFF. The DNA of the CDR3 is TGTGCCAGCAGTGATGGGCTAGCGGTTACCGGGGAGCTGTTTTTT.